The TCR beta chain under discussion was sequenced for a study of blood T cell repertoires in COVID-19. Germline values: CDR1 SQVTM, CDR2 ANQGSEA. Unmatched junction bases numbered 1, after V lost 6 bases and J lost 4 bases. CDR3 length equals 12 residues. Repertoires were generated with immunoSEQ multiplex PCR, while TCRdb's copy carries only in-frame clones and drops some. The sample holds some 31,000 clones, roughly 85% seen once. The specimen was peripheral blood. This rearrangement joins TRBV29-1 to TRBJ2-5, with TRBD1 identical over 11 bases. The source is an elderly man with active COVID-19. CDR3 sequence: CSVGTGGETQYF. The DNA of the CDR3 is TGCAGCGTGGGGACAGGGGGAGAGACCCAGTACTTC. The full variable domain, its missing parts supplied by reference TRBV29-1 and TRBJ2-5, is SAVISQKPSRDICQRGTSLTIQCQVDSQVTMMFWYRQQPGQSLTLIATANQGSEATYESGFVIDKFPISRPNLTFSTLTVSNMSPEDSSIYLCSVGTGGETQYFGPGTRLLVL.